One sample yielded the 10 T cell receptor beta chains listed below, sequenced in a study of T cell changes during pregnancy in multiple sclerosis. Only in-frame clones appear in the TCRdb table, and some are missing; sequencing was by immunoSEQ multiplex PCR. The sample contains about 70,000 clones, approximately 91% of which appear only once. This material consisted of CD4+ T cells from peripheral blood mononuclear cells, taken after pregnancy. The receptors derive from a female donor with multiple sclerosis, enrolled in a pregnancy study.

This chain connects TRBV30 to TRBJ1-3, with D hard to call. Trimming took 0 bases from V and 3 from J, leaving 9 bases between them. This CDR3 is 14 amino acids long. The germline V gene encodes CDR1 GTSNPN and CDR2 SVGIG (reference sequence). CDR3 nucleotides: TGTGCCTGGAGTGTCATGGGAGGTGGAAACACCATATATTTT. It is translated as CAWSVMGGGNTIYF.

To note about this clone: The same CDR3 arises from other DNA sequences in this sample as well. V is TRBV5-1 and J is TRBJ1-5, with 8 bases identical to TRBD1. This CDR3 is 14 amino acids long. Trimming cost V 1 base and J 5 bases; bases outside gene matches: 2. Germline-derived CDR1 and CDR2 are SGHRS and YFSETQ. This chain's CDR3 is CASSLSTGDQPQHF. The CDR3 DNA reads as TGCGCCAGCAGCTTGTCGACAGGGGATCAGCCCCAGCATTTT.

In its sample, this clone was seen once. This rearrangement joins TRBV9 to TRBJ1-2; 9 nucleotides match TRBD1. CDR1 and CDR2 (germline): SGDLS, YYNGEE. The V gene end was trimmed by 4 bases and the J gene end by 8 bases; junction bases not matched to a gene: 12. The CDR3 contains 15 residues. The CDR3 nucleotides are TGTGCCAGCAGCCCGAGGCAGGGACAGGGATACGGCTACACCTTC. It yields the protein CASSPRQGQGYGYTF.

This chain uses TRBV6-6 with TRBJ2-7; D call uncertain. This CDR3 is 12 amino acids long. CDR1 is MNHNY and CDR2 is SVGAGI in the germline V gene (reference sequence). V was cut by 7 bases and J by 0 bases, with 7 bases left in between. The CDR3 protein is CASNGGSYEQYF. CDR3 in DNA: TGTGCCAGCAACGGCGGCTCCTACGAGCAGTACTTC.

V and J are TRBV19 and TRBJ2-7, with 10 bases fitting TRBD1. The CDR3 consists of 14 residues. Germline CDR1 and CDR2: LNHDA and SQIVND (reference sequence). Germline trimming cut 6 bases from V and 6 bases from J; bases unmatched to any gene: 8. CDR3 protein: CASRPGQGLSEQYF. In DNA, the CDR3 is TGTGCCAGTAGGCCGGGACAGGGGCTTTCCGAGCAGTACTTC.

J is TRBJ2-7 and V is TRBV2; 7 bases are a match to TRBD1. CDR3 length: 15 amino acids. Germline assignment: CDR1 SNHLY and CDR2 FYNNEI. The V segment lost 3 bases and the J segment 3 bases; nucleotides outside the gene matches: 8. The CDR3 sequence: CASSDKGDRDYEQYF. The CDR3, as DNA: TGTGCCAGCAGTGATAAAGGAGACAGGGACTACGAGCAGTACTTC.

The rearrangement links TRBV28 to TRBJ2-4, with D uncertain. Trimming stripped 3 bases from V and 1 base from J, with 4 bases between. The CDR3 extends over 13 amino acids. The germline CDR1 and CDR2 sequences are MDHEN and SYDVKM. The CDR3 sequence is CASSFGAKNIQYF. As DNA, the CDR3 is TGTGCCAGCAGTTTCGGGGCCAAAAACATTCAGTACTTC.

Concerning this clone: Sequence at one end of the junction differs from germline and may be a read error. The V gene is TRBV4-2, the J gene TRBJ2-7; 9 positions agree with TRBD1. Germline V CDR1 and CDR2: LGHNA, YNFKEQ. The CDR3 is made up of 14 amino acids. The CDR3 DNA reads TGTGCCAGCCGCCAACAGGGGGCGGGGAACGAGCAGTACTTC. This gives the protein CASRQQGAGNEQYF.

This chain connects TRBV7-9 to TRBJ1-2, with 9 bases aligning to TRBD1. V dropped 5 bases and J dropped 4; count of bases not matched to a gene: 11. Germline V lookup: CDR1 SEHNR, CDR2 FQNEAQ (reference sequence). The CDR3 loop spans 16 amino acids. The CDR3 loop reads CASSPLTGGFGYGYTF. In DNA form, the CDR3 reads TGTGCCAGCAGCCCCTTGACAGGGGGTTTCGGCTATGGCTACACCTTC.

This clone was observed a single time. The gene calls are TRBV6-5 and TRBJ1-2; tentatively, D is TRBD1 (5 bases). Germline lookup yields CDR1 MNHEY and CDR2 SVGAGI. The CDR3 runs 14 residues. V dropped 6 bases and J dropped 4 bases, with 15 bases sitting between them. CDR3 protein: CASSRDSYAYGYTF. CDR3 bases: TGTGCCAGCAGCCGCGACAGCTACGCCTATGGCTACACCTTC.